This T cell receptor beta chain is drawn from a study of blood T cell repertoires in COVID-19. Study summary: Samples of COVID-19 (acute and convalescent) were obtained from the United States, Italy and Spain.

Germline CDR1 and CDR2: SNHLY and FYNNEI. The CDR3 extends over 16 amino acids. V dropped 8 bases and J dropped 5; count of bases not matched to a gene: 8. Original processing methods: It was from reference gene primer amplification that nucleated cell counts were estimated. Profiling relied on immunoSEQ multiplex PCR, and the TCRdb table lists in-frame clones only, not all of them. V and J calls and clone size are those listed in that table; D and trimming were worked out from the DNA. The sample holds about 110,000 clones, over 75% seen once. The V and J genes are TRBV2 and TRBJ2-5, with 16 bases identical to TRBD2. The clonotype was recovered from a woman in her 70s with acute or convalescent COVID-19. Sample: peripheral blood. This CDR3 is CASGGTSGRAGETQYF. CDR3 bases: TGTGCCAGCGGGGGGACTAGCGGGAGGGCCGGGGAGACCCAGTACTTC.